The rows below give T cell receptor beta chains drawn from one sample of a study of control samples from healthy donors and cancer patients. Data came from immunoSEQ multiplex PCR; TCRdb stores just in-frame clones and leaves some out. Among around 140,000 clones listed, more than 90% were seen once. Sequencing was carried out using blood. These receptor sequences come from a man between 18 and 35 years old in good health. CDR3s include the opening cysteine and the closing phenylalanine or tryptophan. D genes are given only for firm matches. Rows give clone size only sometimes, using once, few, many, or a class for an expanded clone.

v_gene	j_gene	d_gene	abundance	CDR3nt	CDR3aa
TRBV5-1	TRBJ2-5	-	few	TGCGCCAGCAGCTTGCCCCGCCGGGAGACCCAGTACTTC	CASSLPRRETQYF
TRBV2	TRBJ1-3	-	-	TGTGCCAGCAATCCGGGGTTCTCTGGAAACACCATATATTTT	CASNPGFSGNTIYF
TRBV2	TRBJ2-5	TRBD2	few	TGTGCCAGCAGTGCCTGGACTAGCTCTGAGACCCAGTACTTC	CASSAWTSSETQYF
TRBV2	TRBJ2-3	-	few	TGTGCCAGCAGCGCGCCGGGACTCACAGATACGCAGTATTTT	CASSAPGLTDTQYF
TRBV7-9	TRBJ2-5	-	-	TGTGCCAGCAGCTTGGGGCCAGAGACCCAGTACTTC	CASSLGPETQYF
TRBV7-2	TRBJ1-1	-	-	TGTGCCAGCAGCTTAGTAGCAGCCACTGAAGCTTTCTTT	CASSLVAATEAFF
TRBV2	TRBJ1-5	TRBD1	-	TGTGCCAGCAGTGAATTCGGGACAGGGTCTTTTCAGCCCCAGCATTTT	CASSEFGTGSFQPQHF
TRBV30	TRBJ1-4	TRBD1	-	TGTGCCTGGAGCACAGGGGTAGGAGGTGAAAAACTGTTTTTT	CAWSTGVGGEKLFF
TRBV7-9	TRBJ2-1	-	-	TGTGCCAGCAGCTTAGTGGGGGGCTCCTACAATGAGCAGTTCTTC	CASSLVGGSYNEQFF
TRBV6-6	TRBJ2-7	TRBD1	-	TGTGCCAGCAGTCAGGGGACAGGGGTATTCCGCCGCCAATTC	CASSQGTGVFRRQF